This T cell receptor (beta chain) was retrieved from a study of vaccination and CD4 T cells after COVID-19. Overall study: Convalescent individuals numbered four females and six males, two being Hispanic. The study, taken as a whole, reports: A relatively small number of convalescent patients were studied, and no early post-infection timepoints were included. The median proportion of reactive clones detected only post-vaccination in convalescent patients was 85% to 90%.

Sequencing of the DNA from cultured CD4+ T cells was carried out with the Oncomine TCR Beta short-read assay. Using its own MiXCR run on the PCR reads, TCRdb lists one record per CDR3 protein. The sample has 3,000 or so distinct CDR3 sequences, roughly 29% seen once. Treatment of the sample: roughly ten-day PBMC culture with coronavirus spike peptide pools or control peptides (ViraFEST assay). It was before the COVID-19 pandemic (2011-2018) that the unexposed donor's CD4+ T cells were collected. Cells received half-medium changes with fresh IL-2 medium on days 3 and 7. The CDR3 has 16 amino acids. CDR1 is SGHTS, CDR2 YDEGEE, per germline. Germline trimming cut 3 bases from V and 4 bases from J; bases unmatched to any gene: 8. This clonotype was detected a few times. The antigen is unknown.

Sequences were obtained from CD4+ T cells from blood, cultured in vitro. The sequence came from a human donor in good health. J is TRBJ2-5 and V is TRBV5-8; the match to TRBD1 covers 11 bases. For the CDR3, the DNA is TGTGCCAGCAGCTCTTGGACAGGGGGCAGGGGAGAGACCCAGTACTTC. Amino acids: CASSSWTGGRGETQYF.